The rows below give T cell receptor beta chains drawn from one sample of a study of brain T cells in children with intractable seizures. Using immunoSEQ multiplex PCR, the repertoire was profiled, and TCRdb retains in-frame clones only, with some absent. The data hold around 340,000 clones, with about 93% observed a single time. Sample: peripheral blood, taken less than 6 months after surgery. The receptor source for this set is a boy under two years old with tuberous sclerosis and intractable seizures. CDR3s include the opening cysteine and the closing phenylalanine or tryptophan. D genes are given only for firm matches. The size entry is marked missing in some rows and otherwise reads once, few, many or a size class.

d_call j_call v_call clone_size cdr3_aa cdr3_nt
. TRBJ2-3 TRBV6-4 once CASSARGGGEADTQYF TGTGCCAGCAGCGCCCGGGGCGGCGGAGAGGCAGATACGCAGTATTTT
. TRBJ2-3 TRBV19 . CATGTVSTDTQYF TGTGCCACCGGGACGGTTAGCACAGATACGCAGTATTTT
. TRBJ1-5 TRBV30 . CAWSAPGPTGQPQHF TGTGCCTGGAGTGCCCCGGGACCGACCGGCCAGCCCCAGCATTTT
TRBD2 TRBJ2-3 TRBV7-3 once CASSLIAGGPRDTQYF TGTGCCAGCAGCTTAATAGCGGGAGGGCCGAGAGATACGCAGTATTTT
. TRBJ2-7 TRBV15 . CATSGPQVNEQYF TGTGCCACCAGCGGACCTCAGGTAAACGAGCAGTACTTC
. TRBJ1-6 TRBV30 . CAWSVQGVGDSPLHF TGTGCCTGGAGTGTACAAGGGGTCGGTGATTCACCCCTCCACTTT
TRBD2 TRBJ2-1 TRBV24-1 . CATSDPASGSHSYNEQFF TGTGCCACCAGTGATCCAGCTAGCGGGAGCCACTCCTACAATGAGCAGTTCTTC
TRBD1 TRBJ2-7 TRBV6-5 few CASGNAGQGLYEQYF TGTGCCAGCGGCAACGCGGGACAGGGGCTTTACGAGCAGTACTTC
TRBD1 TRBJ1-1 TRBV28 . CASSSRDSLAFF TGTGCCAGCAGTTCTCGGGACAGTTTAGCTTTCTTT
TRBD1 TRBJ2-4 TRBV28 . CASSSGGNIQYF TGTGCCAGCAGCTCAGGGGGAAACATTCAGTACTTC
. TRBJ2-1 TRBV7-9 . CASSYAVGFEQFF TGTGCCAGCAGCTACGCGGTGGGATTCGAGCAGTTCTTC
. TRBJ2-7 TRBV27 once CASSPAEVTWGNEQYF TGTGCCAGCAGCCCCGCGGAGGTGACGTGGGGAAACGAGCAGTACTTC
. TRBJ2-2 TRBV15 . CATSRDKGIGELFF TGTGCCACCAGCAGAGATAAGGGGATCGGGGAGCTGTTTTTT
. TRBJ2-7 TRBV6-4 . CASSETDSSGYEQYF TGTGCCAGCAGTGAAACGGACAGTTCTGGCTACGAGCAGTACTTC
. TRBJ1-1 TRBV30 . CAWSGQAGTEAFF TGTGCCTGGAGTGGACAGGCTGGAACTGAAGCTTTCTTT
TRBD2 TRBJ2-5 TRBV5-1 . CASSRTSGGPQETQYF TGCGCCAGCAGTCGGACTAGCGGGGGGCCCCAAGAGACCCAGTACTTC
TRBD1 TRBJ2-3 TRBV4-2 . CASSRNTGATSTDTQYF TGTGCCAGCAGCCGGAATACAGGGGCCACTAGCACAGATACGCAGTATTTT
TRBD1 TRBJ2-7 TRBV18 . CASSPGTAYEQYF TGTGCCAGCTCACCAGGGACAGCCTACGAGCAGTACTTC
. TRBJ2-3 TRBV27 . CASSLSPGADTQYF TGTGCCAGCAGTTTATCCCCCGGTGCAGATACGCAGTATTTT
. TRBJ2-1 TRBV5-8 . CASSLVWGERHYNEQFF TGTGCCAGCAGCTTGGTTTGGGGAGAGAGACATTACAATGAGCAGTTCTTC
. TRBJ1-2 TRBV3-1/TRBV3-2 . CASSLEMLQGDGYTF TGTGCCAGCAGCCTCGAAATGCTACAGGGAGATGGCTACACCTTC
TRBD1 TRBJ1-2 TRBV5-4 . CASSPKTGDYGYTF TGTGCCAGCAGCCCAAAGACAGGGGACTATGGCTACACCTTC
TRBD2 TRBJ2-3 TRBV5-1 . CASSLAGDRTDTQYF TGCGCCAGCAGCTTAGCGGGGGACCGCACAGATACGCAGTATTTT
. TRBJ2-7 TRBV9 . CASSVGFTYEQYF TGTGCCAGCAGCGTAGGTTTCACCTACGAGCAGTACTTC
TRBD2 TRBJ2-7 TRBV7-2 . CASSLRKNSGGLSYEQYF TGTGCCAGCAGCTTAAGGAAGAATAGCGGGGGCCTCTCTTACGAGCAGTACTTC
TRBD1 TRBJ1-4 TRBV4-1 . CASSPGGAVIVEKLFF TGCGCCAGCAGTCCAGGGGGCGCAGTAATTGTCGAAAAACTGTTTTTT
. TRBJ1-1 TRBV25-1 . CASSENTEAFF TGTGCCAGCAGTGAAAACACTGAAGCTTTCTTT
. TRBJ1-6 TRBV18 . CASSLDRDNSPLHF TGTGCCAGCTCACTCGACAGAGATAATTCACCCCTCCACTTT
. TRBJ2-7 TRBV19 . CASSIGPSSYEQYF TGTGCCAGTAGTATCGGGCCCAGCTCCTACGAGCAGTACTTC
. TRBJ2-7 TRBV19 once CASSVAGRSYEQYF TGTGCCAGTTCGGTAGCAGGGCGATCCTACGAGCAGTACTTC
. TRBJ2-7 TRBV27 . CASSLSGRNYEQYF TGTGCCAGCAGTTTATCGGGCAGGAACTACGAGCAGTACTTC
. TRBJ2-5 TRBV28 . CASVTGQETQYF TGTGCCAGCGTAACGGGACAAGAGACCCAGTACTTC
. TRBJ1-2 TRBV12-3/TRBV12-4 . CASSFFGVYGYTF TGTGCCAGCAGTTTTTTTGGAGTATATGGCTACACCTTC
. TRBJ2-1 TRBV19 . CASSIDIGQRSYNEQFF TGTGCCAGTAGTATAGATATCGGACAGAGATCCTACAATGAGCAGTTCTTC
. TRBJ2-2 TRBV5-6 . CASSLRGAGTGELFF TGTGCCAGCAGCTTGAGAGGGGCGGGCACCGGGGAGCTGTTTTTT
TRBD1 TRBJ2-1 TRBV18 . CASSLSGGGTGFYNEQFF TGTGCCAGCTCACTCTCGGGAGGCGGGACAGGGTTCTACAATGAGCAGTTCTTC
. TRBJ1-2 TRBV19 . CASSMAGAGYTF TGTGCCAGTAGTATGGCAGGGGCTGGCTACACCTTC
TRBD2 TRBJ2-1 TRBV4-2 . CASSHGTSGNPSEQFF TGTGCCAGCAGCCATGGAACTAGCGGGAATCCCTCTGAGCAGTTCTTC
. TRBJ1-2 TRBV3-1/TRBV3-2 . CASSQFLNFEKNYGYTF TGTGCCAGCAGCCAATTTCTTAATTTTGAAAAAAACTATGGCTACACCTTC
. TRBJ1-1 TRBV11-2 . CASSLDREAEAFF TGTGCCAGCAGCTTAGACAGGGAGGCTGAAGCTTTCTTT
. TRBJ1-4 TRBV18 . CASSPRATNEKLFF TGTGCCAGCTCACCCAGGGCAACTAATGAAAAACTGTTTTTT
TRBD2 TRBJ2-3 TRBV5-1 . CASSWGLAGVSDTQYF TGCGCCAGCAGCTGGGGACTAGCGGGAGTTTCAGATACGCAGTATTTT
. TRBJ1-1 TRBV6-1 . CASSEVRMTEAFF TGTGCCAGCAGTGAAGTACGGATGACTGAAGCTTTCTTT
. TRBJ1-5 TRBV24-1 . CATSDWQGPGWRNQPQHF TGTGCCACCAGTGATTGGCAGGGGCCAGGTTGGCGCAATCAGCCCCAGCATTTT